The rows below give T cell receptor beta chains drawn from one sample of a study of T cells in tumors after PD-1 blockade. Data came from immunoSEQ multiplex PCR; TCRdb stores just in-frame clones and leaves some out. The sample records 54,000 or so clones, over 75% being singletons. Sequences were derived from PBMCs, sampled before anti-PD-1 treatment. The receptors here all came from a human donor with basal cell carcinoma. CDR3s include the opening cysteine and the closing phenylalanine or tryptophan. The D gene is left open where the match is weak. The size of a clone is reported for some rows only, either as once, few or many, or as a class for expanded clones.

14,NA,TRBV5-5,NA,TRBJ1-2,CASSPGTANYGYTF,TGTGCCAGCAGCCCCGGGACGGCCAACTATGGCTACACCTTC
16,NA,TRBV19,TRBD2,TRBJ2-2,CASSTQRGENTGELFF,TGTGCCAGTAGTACCCAGCGGGGGGAGAACACCGGGGAGCTGTTTTTT
15,NA,TRBV5-4,TRBD1,TRBJ2-5,CASSPRQGSKETQYF,TGTGCCAGCAGCCCCAGACAGGGTTCGAAAGAGACCCAGTACTTC
17,NA,TRBV19,TRBD1,TRBJ2-7,CASSIETPGQGPYEQYF,TGTGCCAGTAGTATCGAGACCCCGGGACAGGGGCCCTACGAGCAGTACTTC
16,NA,TRBV5-1,TRBD2,TRBJ2-5,CASSPLGRGEQETQYF,TGCGCCAGCAGCCCCCTTGGGCGGGGGGAACAAGAGACCCAGTACTTC
11,NA,TRBV6-6,NA,TRBJ2-1,CASSLNNEQFF,TGTGCCAGCAGCCTGAACAATGAGCAGTTCTTC
12,NA,TRBV12-3/TRBV12-4,NA,TRBJ2-7,CASSSGQYEQYF,TGTGCCAGCAGTTCCGGACAATACGAGCAGTACTTC
13,NA,TRBV19,NA,TRBJ2-2,CASSYLGTGELFF,TGTGCCAGTAGTTACCTAGGCACCGGGGAGCTGTTTTTT
17,NA,TRBV3-1/TRBV3-2,NA,TRBJ2-4,CASSQVRGGSAKNIQYF,TGTGCCAGCAGCCAAGTGAGGGGTGGGTCGGCCAAAAACATTCAGTACTTC
17,NA,TRBV5-4,TRBD1,TRBJ2-3,CASSLGGQGASTDTQYF,TGTGCCAGCAGCTTGGGGGGACAGGGGGCTAGCACAGATACGCAGTATTTT
13,NA,TRBV19,NA,TRBJ1-6,CASLGDGDSPLHF,TGTGCCAGTCTTGGGGACGGGGATTCACCCCTCCACTTT
16,NA,TRBV5-6,TRBD2,TRBJ2-1,CASSLAGAGEHNEQFF,TGTGCCAGCAGCTTGGCCGGGGCGGGGGAGCACAATGAGCAGTTCTTC
12,many,TRBV2,TRBD1,TRBJ1-1,CASSYRGEEAFF,TGTGCCAGCAGTTACAGGGGGGAAGAAGCTTTCTTT
15,few,TRBV5-1,NA,TRBJ2-3,CASSLRGVHTDTQYF,TGCGCCAGCAGCTTGCGCGGGGTCCACACAGATACGCAGTATTTT
14,NA,TRBV6-5,NA,TRBJ2-3,CASSPDAGINTQYF,TGTGCCAGCAGTCCAGACGCAGGGATTAATACGCAGTATTTT
15,NA,TRBV19,NA,TRBJ2-3,CASSMPGEVADTQYF,TGTGCCAGTAGTATGCCAGGAGAAGTCGCAGATACGCAGTATTTT
12,few,TRBV9,NA,TRBJ2-7,CASSATGHEQYF,TGTGCCAGCAGCGCCACGGGCCACGAGCAGTACTTC
17,NA,TRBV30,TRBD1,TRBJ1-5,CAWSGGTGGWSNQPQHF,TGTGCCTGGAGTGGGGGGACAGGGGGATGGAGCAATCAGCCCCAGCATTTT
13,NA,TRBV2,NA,TRBJ1-4,CASSRGTNEKLFF,TGTGCCAGCAGTCGGGGTACAAATGAAAAACTGTTTTTT
13,few,TRBV10-2,NA,TRBJ1-6,CASLTGNNSPLHF,TGCGCCAGCCTGACAGGCAATAATTCACCCCTCCACTTT
15,NA,TRBV5-4,NA,TRBJ2-2,CASSIPGPTSGELFF,TGTGCCAGCAGCATTCCGGGACCAACGTCCGGGGAGCTGTTTTTT
14,NA,TRBV5-4,NA,TRBJ2-5,CASSETGTQETQYF,TGTGCCAGCAGCGAGACAGGTACCCAAGAGACCCAGTACTTC
15,NA,TRBV7-9,TRBD2,TRBJ2-1,CASSLGGLREGEQFF,TGTGCCAGCAGTCTCGGGGGGCTTCGGGAGGGTGAGCAGTTCTTC
15,NA,TRBV9,TRBD2,TRBJ2-7,CASSVGAGGPYEQYF,TGTGCCAGCAGCGTGGGAGCGGGGGGGCCCTACGAGCAGTACTTC
14,NA,TRBV15,NA,TRBJ2-7,CATSRQVPSYEQYF,TGTGCCACCAGCAGACAGGTTCCCTCCTACGAGCAGTACTTC
15,few,TRBV5-5,NA,TRBJ1-1,CASSRTGQLNTEAFF,TGTGCCAGCAGTCGAACAGGACAACTGAACACTGAAGCTTTCTTT
14,NA,TRBV19,NA,TRBJ2-3,CATKEGHSTDTQYF,TGTGCCACCAAGGAGGGTCACAGCACAGATACGCAGTATTTT
15,NA,TRBV5-1,NA,TRBJ2-3,CASSLGLVGTDTQYF,TGCGCCAGCAGCTTGGGTCTAGTCGGCACAGATACGCAGTATTTT
12,NA,TRBV10-1,TRBD1,TRBJ1-5,CASRTGVQPQHF,TGCGCCAGCCGGACAGGGGTTCAGCCCCAGCATTTT
13,NA,TRBV7-3,NA,TRBJ2-2,CASSLRSTGELFF,TGTGCCAGCAGCCTTCGGTCCACCGGGGAGCTGTTTTTT
15,NA,TRBV5-1,NA,TRBJ1-1,CASSPAGGANTEAFF,TGCGCCAGCAGCCCTGCGGGAGGGGCGAACACTGAAGCTTTCTTT
11,NA,TRBV11-3,NA,TRBJ2-5,CASSLKHDQYF,TGTGCCAGCAGCTTGAAGCATGATCAGTACTTC
16,NA,TRBV5-4,TRBD2,TRBJ2-3,CASSPHSGGNTDTQYF,TGTGCCAGCAGCCCCCACAGCGGGGGGAACACAGATACGCAGTATTTT
18,NA,TRBV5-5,TRBD1,TRBJ1-2,CASSSVYRDRVANYGYTF,TGTGCCAGCAGCTCGGTTTACCGGGACAGGGTAGCTAACTATGGCTACACCTTC
20,NA,TRBV4-2,TRBD1,TRBJ2-2,CASSQGTGQGVVGSSGELFF,TGTGCCAGCAGCCAAGGCACGGGACAGGGTGTCGTTGGTTCATCCGGGGAGCTGTTTTTT
14,NA,TRBV9,NA,TRBJ1-1,CASSASTVHTEAFF,TGTGCCAGCAGCGCTTCGACAGTTCACACTGAAGCTTTCTTT
14,NA,TRBV13,NA,TRBJ1-1,CASSLEGVVTEAFF,TGTGCCAGCAGCTTAGAAGGGGTGGTCACTGAAGCTTTCTTT
15,NA,TRBV7-9,NA,TRBJ2-4,CASSLLGQNKNIQYF,TGTGCCAGCAGCTTATTGGGCCAAAACAAAAACATTCAGTACTTC
18,few,TRBV19,TRBD2,TRBJ2-1,CASSLKGLAGGVHNEQFF,TGTGCCAGTAGCCTCAAGGGACTAGCGGGGGGAGTCCACAATGAGCAGTTCTTC
14,NA,TRBV13,NA,TRBJ1-1,CASSLGWGNTEAFF,TGTGCCAGCAGCTTAGGCTGGGGAAACACTGAAGCTTTCTTT
13,NA,TRBV29-1,TRBD1,TRBJ2-7,CSVKGQGAHEQYF,TGCAGCGTAAAAGGACAGGGGGCGCACGAGCAGTACTTC
11,NA,TRBV30,NA,TRBJ2-7,CAWKRTYEQYF,TGTGCCTGGAAAAGGACCTACGAGCAGTACTTC
15,NA,TRBV3-1/TRBV3-2,TRBD2,TRBJ2-1,CASSHTSGGANEQFF,TGTGCCAGCAGCCACACTAGCGGGGGGGCCAATGAGCAGTTCTTC
12,NA,TRBV11-3,NA,TRBJ1-2,CASSRTEYGYTF,TGTGCCAGCAGCAGGACGGAGTATGGCTACACCTTC
14,few,TRBV18,NA,TRBJ2-7,CASSPVGTYYEQYF,TGTGCCAGCTCACCAGTCGGGACATACTACGAGCAGTACTTC
14,once,TRBV20-1,NA,TRBJ1-3,CSASSRVDGNTIYF,TGCAGTGCTAGTTCTAGGGTGGATGGAAACACCATATATTTT
12,NA,TRBV6-5,NA,TRBJ2-1,CASRIQGGSQFF,TGTGCCAGCAGGATACAGGGAGGATCGCAGTTCTTC
14,once,TRBV12-5,NA,TRBJ2-7,CASGFLPGSYEQYF,TGTGCTAGTGGTTTCTTGCCGGGTTCCTACGAGCAGTACTTC
14,NA,TRBV3-1/TRBV3-2,TRBD1,TRBJ2-7,CASSQSYGDRENYF,TGTGCCAGCAGCCAATCTTACGGGGACAGGGAAAATTACTTC
15,NA,TRBV5-5,NA,TRBJ1-4,CASSFPAVEDEKLFF,TGTGCCAGCAGCTTCCCCGCAGTGGAGGATGAAAAACTGTTTTTT
14,NA,TRBV6-5,NA,TRBJ1-5,CASSYWRGGQPQHF,TGTGCCAGCAGTTACTGGAGGGGCGGTCAGCCCCAGCATTTT
13,NA,TRBV6-1,NA,TRBJ1-2,CASSEDTRYGYTF,TGTGCCAGCAGTGAAGACACACGGTATGGCTACACCTTC
16,NA,TRBV4-1,TRBD2,TRBJ2-2,CASSQLAGTNTGELFF,TGCGCCAGCAGCCAACTAGCGGGGACGAACACCGGGGAGCTGTTTTTT
14,NA,TRBV10-3,NA,TRBJ1-5,CAINNINSNQPQHF,TGTGCCATCAATAACATCAATAGCAATCAGCCCCAGCATTTT
15,NA,TRBV9,TRBD1,TRBJ1-2,CASSLPGQGGDGYTF,TGTGCCAGCAGCCTCCCGGGGCAGGGGGGCGATGGCTACACCTTC
13,NA,TRBV19,NA,TRBJ1-2,CASDSGLNYGYTF,TGTGCCAGTGACTCGGGTCTTAACTATGGCTACACCTTC
15,NA,TRBV2,TRBD2,TRBJ2-1,CASSEASGGPNEQFF,TGTGCCAGCAGTGAAGCTAGCGGGGGCCCGAATGAGCAGTTCTTC